Listed below are T cell receptor beta chains from one sample, sequenced in a study of OX40 agonist ivuxolimab in advanced cancers. Using immunoSEQ multiplex PCR, the repertoire was profiled, and TCRdb retains in-frame clones only, with some absent. Found here are about 100,000 clones, about 84% of them singletons; the top ten hold approximately 5%. The source was CD4+ or CD8+ T cells sorted from blood, collected in a trial of the OX40 agonist ivuxolimab. The origin of the receptors is an adult with an advanced solid tumor such as melanoma, head and neck, liver or kidney cancer. CDR3s include the opening cysteine and the closing phenylalanine or tryptophan. A D gene is named only where the DNA matches it firmly. The size field is filled for only some rows; it gives once, few, many or a size class.

abundance: -
d_gene: TRBD1
v_gene: TRBV12-5
j_gene: TRBJ2-2
CDR3nt: TGTGCTAGTGGTTTGGGGGCAGGGGGAAGCACCGGGGAGCTGTTTTTT
CDR3aa: CASGLGAGGSTGELFF

abundance: -
d_gene: -
v_gene: TRBV7-9
j_gene: TRBJ1-3
CDR3nt: TGTGCCAGCAGCTTAGACGGTTTCGCGGGAAACACCATATATTTT
CDR3aa: CASSLDGFAGNTIYF

abundance: -
d_gene: TRBD1
v_gene: TRBV19
j_gene: TRBJ2-1
CDR3nt: TGTGCCAGTACCCCCACAGGGGGCGGTGAGCAGTTCTTC
CDR3aa: CASTPTGGGEQFF

abundance: -
d_gene: -
v_gene: TRBV6-5
j_gene: TRBJ1-2
CDR3nt: TGTGCCAGCAAGGTCCGAGGGAGCCCATATGGCTACACCTTC
CDR3aa: CASKVRGSPYGYTF

abundance: -
d_gene: TRBD2
v_gene: TRBV5-1
j_gene: TRBJ2-2
CDR3nt: TGCGCCAGCAGCTTTAGGGAAACTAGCGGGAGCCACACCGGGGAGCTGTTTTTT
CDR3aa: CASSFRETSGSHTGELFF

abundance: -
d_gene: -
v_gene: TRBV29-1
j_gene: TRBJ1-4
CDR3nt: TGCAGCGTTGATCCGGGCCTTAATGAAAAACTGTTTTTT
CDR3aa: CSVDPGLNEKLFF

abundance: -
d_gene: -
v_gene: TRBV21-1
j_gene: TRBJ2-1
CDR3nt: TGTGCCAGCAGCACGGACGTACGGGAGCAGTTCTTC
CDR3aa: CASSTDVREQFF

abundance: few
d_gene: TRBD2
v_gene: TRBV6-5
j_gene: TRBJ2-7
CDR3nt: TGTGCCAGCAGTGACGGGACTAGAGGCGAGCAGTACTTC
CDR3aa: CASSDGTRGEQYF

abundance: -
d_gene: -
v_gene: TRBV6-6
j_gene: TRBJ2-7
CDR3nt: TGTGCCAGCAGTTACTCGGGGCTAATTGAGCAGTACTTC
CDR3aa: CASSYSGLIEQYF

abundance: few
d_gene: -
v_gene: TRBV18
j_gene: TRBJ1-6
CDR3nt: TGTGCCAGCTCTACAGGGAGTAATTCACCCCTCCACTTT
CDR3aa: CASSTGSNSPLHF

abundance: -
d_gene: -
v_gene: TRBV2
j_gene: TRBJ2-4
CDR3nt: TGTGCCAGCAGTGCTCAGACAGCGGTCAAAAACATTCAGTACTTC
CDR3aa: CASSAQTAVKNIQYF

abundance: -
d_gene: -
v_gene: TRBV6-5
j_gene: TRBJ2-7
CDR3nt: TGTGCCAGCAGTTACTTAGGGTCCTACGAGCAGTACTTC
CDR3aa: CASSYLGSYEQYF

abundance: -
d_gene: -
v_gene: TRBV27
j_gene: TRBJ1-5
CDR3nt: TGTGCCAGCAGTTTAACCCGGGATAGCAATCAGCCCCAGCATTTT
CDR3aa: CASSLTRDSNQPQHF

abundance: -
d_gene: -
v_gene: TRBV5-1
j_gene: TRBJ2-7
CDR3nt: TGCGCCAGCAGCTTGGGGGGCGGGGCCCTCTACGAGCAGTACTTC
CDR3aa: CASSLGGGALYEQYF

abundance: -
d_gene: -
v_gene: TRBV4-1
j_gene: TRBJ1-5
CDR3nt: TGCGCCAGCAGCCAAGATCCGGGGGGTAGCAATCAGCCCCAGCATTTT
CDR3aa: CASSQDPGGSNQPQHF

abundance: -
d_gene: TRBD1
v_gene: TRBV6-6
j_gene: TRBJ1-2
CDR3nt: TGTGCCAGCAGCCTTTTCAGGGGGCATGGCTACACCTTC
CDR3aa: CASSLFRGHGYTF

abundance: -
d_gene: -
v_gene: TRBV2
j_gene: TRBJ2-5
CDR3nt: TGTGCCAGCAGTCCGTTAGAGACCCAGTACTTC
CDR3aa: CASSPLETQYF

abundance: -
d_gene: -
v_gene: TRBV18
j_gene: TRBJ2-1
CDR3nt: TGTGCCAGCTCACCACCGCGGTTACAGGGGAGGGGCAATGAGCAGTTCTTC
CDR3aa: CASSPPRLQGRGNEQFF

abundance: few
d_gene: -
v_gene: TRBV4-2
j_gene: TRBJ2-1
CDR3nt: TGTGCCAGCAGCCAATTCAATGAGCAGTTCTTC
CDR3aa: CASSQFNEQFF

abundance: -
d_gene: TRBD1
v_gene: TRBV4-1
j_gene: TRBJ1-5
CDR3nt: TGCGCCAGCAGCCAAGATCCAGGGGGGGGTCAGCCCCAGCATTTT
CDR3aa: CASSQDPGGGQPQHF

abundance: -
d_gene: -
v_gene: TRBV9
j_gene: TRBJ2-2
CDR3nt: TGTGCCAGCAGCGTAGTCGGCGAGATCGGGGAGCTGTTTTTT
CDR3aa: CASSVVGEIGELFF

abundance: -
d_gene: -
v_gene: TRBV6-1
j_gene: TRBJ1-1
CDR3nt: TGTGCCAGCAGTGGTAACAGTAACACTGAAGCTTTCTTT
CDR3aa: CASSGNSNTEAFF

abundance: -
d_gene: TRBD1
v_gene: TRBV5-1
j_gene: TRBJ1-4
CDR3nt: TGCGCCAGCAGCGGCACAGACAGGGAAAATGAAAAACTGTTTTTT
CDR3aa: CASSGTDRENEKLFF